The clone carrying this TCR beta chain was counted a few times. Its antigen is currently unknown. Genomic DNA (from each subset) was split evenly across several immunoSEQ plates. TCRdb keeps only in-frame clones here, not all; method: immunoSEQ multiplex PCR. Seen here are 2 million to 2.5 million clones, roughly 92% observed once, and the top ten hold around 0.38%. Per the germline V gene, CDR1 is SGHTA and CDR2 is FQGTGA. V was clipped by 4 bases and J by 3 bases; unmatched bases: 7. The CDR3 is 16 residues long. This sample is part of a study of shared clonotypes between healthy human individuals. Study-level findings and limits: Generally, estimated richness proved larger in naive subsets than it did in memory subsets.

The authors divided CD4+ cells into CD45RA+ naive and CD45RA-negative memory subsets. The V and J genes are TRBV7-3 and TRBJ1-1; 11 nucleotides align to TRBD1. Sequencing was performed on naive CD4+ T cells from PBMCs. Subset of the sample: CD45RA+ positively selected. The clonotype was recovered from a man aged 18-30 years in good health. Some clones in this sample may be carry-over from other donors' samples. CDR3 bases: TGTGCCAGCAGCTGGGGACAGGGGGAAGGGGACACTGAAGCTTTCTTT. Translating it yields CASSWGQGEGDTEAFF.